This T cell receptor (beta chain) was found in a study of shared clonotypes between healthy human individuals. Findings of the study overall: Blood was the sole source, and tissue repertoires probably differ. A generally larger estimated richness was seen in naive subsets than in memory subsets.

Naive CD8 cells lacked CD45RO and underwent positive selection for CCR7, leaving out terminally differentiated effector memory CD45RA+ cells. Sequencing used immunoSEQ multiplex PCR; TCRdb keeps in-frame clones, though not all of them. Here the sample spans about 600,000 clones, around 95% being singletons. The CDR3 runs to 16 residues. In germline, CDR1 is MDHEN, CDR2 SYDVKM. V was pared by 5 bases and J by 2 bases, with 17 bases between. About this clone itself: Antigen unknown.

The TCR sequence derives from a woman aged 25 to 39 in good health. The rearrangement uses TRBV28 and TRBJ2-3; D is perhaps TRBD1 (6 bases). What was sequenced was naive CD8+ T cells sorted from blood. This chain's CDR3 is CASSLSPGHLTDTQYF. The CDR3 coding sequence is TGTGCCAGCAGTCTCTCCCCGGGACACCTCACAGATACGCAGTATTTT.